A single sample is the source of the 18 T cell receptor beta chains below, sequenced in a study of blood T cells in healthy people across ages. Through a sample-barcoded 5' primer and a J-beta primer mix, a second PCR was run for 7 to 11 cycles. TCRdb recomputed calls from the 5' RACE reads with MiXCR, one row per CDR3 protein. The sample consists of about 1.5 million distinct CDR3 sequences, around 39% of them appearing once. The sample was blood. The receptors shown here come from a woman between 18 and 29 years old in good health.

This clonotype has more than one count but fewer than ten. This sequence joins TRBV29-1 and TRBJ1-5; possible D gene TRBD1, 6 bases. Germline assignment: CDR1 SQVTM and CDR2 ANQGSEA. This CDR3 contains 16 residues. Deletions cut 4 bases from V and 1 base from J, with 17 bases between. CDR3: CSVGEGGIGSNQPQHF. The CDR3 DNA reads TGCAGCGTTGGAGAAGGGGGGATTGGGAGCAATCAGCCCCAGCATTTT.

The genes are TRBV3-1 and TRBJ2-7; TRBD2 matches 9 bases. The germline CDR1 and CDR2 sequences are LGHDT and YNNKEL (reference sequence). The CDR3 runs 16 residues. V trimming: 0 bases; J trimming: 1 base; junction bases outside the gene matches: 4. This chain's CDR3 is CASSQDSSGASYEQYF. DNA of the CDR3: TGTGCCAGCAGCCAAGATTCTAGCGGGGCGTCCTACGAGCAGTACTTC.

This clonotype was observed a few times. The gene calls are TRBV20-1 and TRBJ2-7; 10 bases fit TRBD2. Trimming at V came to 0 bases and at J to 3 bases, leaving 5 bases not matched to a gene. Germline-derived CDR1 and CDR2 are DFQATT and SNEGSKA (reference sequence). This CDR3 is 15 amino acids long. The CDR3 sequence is CSARDPSGSVYEQYF. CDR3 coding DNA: TGCAGTGCTAGAGATCCTAGCGGGAGTGTCTACGAGCAGTACTTC.

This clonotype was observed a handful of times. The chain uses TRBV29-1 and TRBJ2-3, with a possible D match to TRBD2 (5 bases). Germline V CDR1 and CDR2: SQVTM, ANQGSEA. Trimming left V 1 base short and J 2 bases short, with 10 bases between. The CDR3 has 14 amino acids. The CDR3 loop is CSVEGGWTTDTQYF. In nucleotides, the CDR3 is TGCAGCGTTGAAGGCGGGTGGACCACAGATACGCAGTATTTT.

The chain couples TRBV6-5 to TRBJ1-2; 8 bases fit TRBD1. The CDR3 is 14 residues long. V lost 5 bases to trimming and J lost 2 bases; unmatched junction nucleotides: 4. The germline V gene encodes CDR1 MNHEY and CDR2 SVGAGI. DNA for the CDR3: TGTGCCAGCAGTCGACAGGGGCGAAACTATGGCTACACCTTC. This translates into CASSRQGRNYGYTF.

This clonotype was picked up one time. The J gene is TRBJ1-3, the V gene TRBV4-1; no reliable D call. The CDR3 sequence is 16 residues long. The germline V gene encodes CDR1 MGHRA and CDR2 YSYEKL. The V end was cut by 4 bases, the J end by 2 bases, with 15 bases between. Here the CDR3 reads CASSLGPGTAGNTIYF. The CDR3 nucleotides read TGCGCCAGCAGCCTAGGTCCAGGCACTGCTGGAAACACCATATATTTT.

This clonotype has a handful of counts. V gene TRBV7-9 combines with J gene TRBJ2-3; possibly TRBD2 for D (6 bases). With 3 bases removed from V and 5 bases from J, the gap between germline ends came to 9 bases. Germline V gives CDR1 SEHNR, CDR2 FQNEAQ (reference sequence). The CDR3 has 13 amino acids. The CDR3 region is CASSFASVDTQYF. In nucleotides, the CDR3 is TGTGCCAGCAGCTTTGCTAGCGTAGATACGCAGTATTTT.

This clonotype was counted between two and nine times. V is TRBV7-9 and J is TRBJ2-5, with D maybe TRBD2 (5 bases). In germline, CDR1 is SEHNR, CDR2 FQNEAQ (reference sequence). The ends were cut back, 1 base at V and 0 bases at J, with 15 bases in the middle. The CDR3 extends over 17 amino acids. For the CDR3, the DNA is TGTGCCAGCAGCTTAGTTCGGGATTTAATGTACCAAGAGACCCAGTACTTC. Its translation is CASSLVRDLMYQETQYF.

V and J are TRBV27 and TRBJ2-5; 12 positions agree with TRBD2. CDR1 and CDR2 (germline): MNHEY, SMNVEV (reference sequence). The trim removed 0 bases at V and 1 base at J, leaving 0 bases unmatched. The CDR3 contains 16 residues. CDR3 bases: TGTGCCAGCAGTTTATCGACTAGCGGGAGCCAAGAGACCCAGTACTTC. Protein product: CASSLSTSGSQETQYF.

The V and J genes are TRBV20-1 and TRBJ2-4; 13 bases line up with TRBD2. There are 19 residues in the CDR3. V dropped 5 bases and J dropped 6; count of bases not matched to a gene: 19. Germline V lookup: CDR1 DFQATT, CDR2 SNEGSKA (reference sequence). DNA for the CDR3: TGCAGTGCTCGTCGGACTAGCGGGAGAGTTAAGAGCGGCAGAAACATTCAGTACTTC. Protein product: CSARRTSGRVKSGRNIQYF.

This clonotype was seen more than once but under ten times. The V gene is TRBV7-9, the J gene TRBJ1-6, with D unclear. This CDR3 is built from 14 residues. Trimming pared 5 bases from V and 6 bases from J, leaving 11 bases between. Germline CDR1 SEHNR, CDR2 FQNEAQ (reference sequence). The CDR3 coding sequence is TGTGCCAGCAGCCCATCTACGACTAATTCACCCCTCCACTTT. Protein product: CASSPSTTNSPLHF.

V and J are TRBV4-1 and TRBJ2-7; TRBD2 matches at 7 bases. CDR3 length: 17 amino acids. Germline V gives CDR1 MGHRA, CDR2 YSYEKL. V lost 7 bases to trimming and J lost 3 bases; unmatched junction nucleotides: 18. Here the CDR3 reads CASTPAAGVNLGYEQYF. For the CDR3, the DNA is TGCGCCAGCACCCCAGCGGCGGGAGTTAATCTTGGCTACGAGCAGTACTTC.

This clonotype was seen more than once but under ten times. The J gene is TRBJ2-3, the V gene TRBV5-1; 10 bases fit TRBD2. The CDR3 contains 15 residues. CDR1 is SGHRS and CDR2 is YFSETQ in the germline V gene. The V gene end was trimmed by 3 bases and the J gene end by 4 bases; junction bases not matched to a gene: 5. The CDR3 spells CASSYTGLAADTQYF. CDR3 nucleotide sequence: TGCGCCAGCAGCTATACCGGACTAGCGGCAGATACGCAGTATTTT.

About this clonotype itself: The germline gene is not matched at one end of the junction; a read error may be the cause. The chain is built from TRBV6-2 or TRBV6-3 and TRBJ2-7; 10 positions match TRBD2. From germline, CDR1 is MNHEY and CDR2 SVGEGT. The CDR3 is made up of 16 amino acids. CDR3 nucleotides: TGTGTCAGCAGTTCGATCACTAGCGGGGTCTCCTACGAGCAGTACTTC. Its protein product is CVSSSITSGVSYEQYF.

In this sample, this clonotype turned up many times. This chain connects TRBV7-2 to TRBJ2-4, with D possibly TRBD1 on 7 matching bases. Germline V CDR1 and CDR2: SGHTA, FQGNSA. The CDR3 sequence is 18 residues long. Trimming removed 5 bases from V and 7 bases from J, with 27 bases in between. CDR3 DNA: TGTGCCAGCAGCGCCCGGGACAGTGGTACGGGAGCGAGGAACATTCAGTACTTC. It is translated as CASSARDSGTGARNIQYF.

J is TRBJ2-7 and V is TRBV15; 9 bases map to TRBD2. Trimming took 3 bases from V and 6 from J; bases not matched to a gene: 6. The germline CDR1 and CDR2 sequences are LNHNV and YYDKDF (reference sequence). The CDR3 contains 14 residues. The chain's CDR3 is CATSSSGSGGEQYF. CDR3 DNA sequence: TGTGCCACCAGCAGTAGCGGGAGTGGAGGCGAGCAGTACTTC.

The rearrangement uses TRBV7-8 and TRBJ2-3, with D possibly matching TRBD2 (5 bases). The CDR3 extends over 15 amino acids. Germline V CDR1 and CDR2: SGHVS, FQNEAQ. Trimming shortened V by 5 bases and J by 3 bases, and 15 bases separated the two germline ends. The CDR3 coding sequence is TGTGCCAGCAGCCCCCACCCCGGGGATACAGATACGCAGTATTTT. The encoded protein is CASSPHPGDTDTQYF.

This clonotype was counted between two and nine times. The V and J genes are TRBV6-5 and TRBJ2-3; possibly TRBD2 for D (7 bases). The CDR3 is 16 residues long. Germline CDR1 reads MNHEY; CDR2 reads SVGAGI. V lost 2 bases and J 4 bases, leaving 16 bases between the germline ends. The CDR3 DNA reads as TGTGCCAGCAGTTACGGGGGGGCTGTTCGGGCAGATACGCAGTATTTT. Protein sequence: CASSYGGAVRADTQYF.